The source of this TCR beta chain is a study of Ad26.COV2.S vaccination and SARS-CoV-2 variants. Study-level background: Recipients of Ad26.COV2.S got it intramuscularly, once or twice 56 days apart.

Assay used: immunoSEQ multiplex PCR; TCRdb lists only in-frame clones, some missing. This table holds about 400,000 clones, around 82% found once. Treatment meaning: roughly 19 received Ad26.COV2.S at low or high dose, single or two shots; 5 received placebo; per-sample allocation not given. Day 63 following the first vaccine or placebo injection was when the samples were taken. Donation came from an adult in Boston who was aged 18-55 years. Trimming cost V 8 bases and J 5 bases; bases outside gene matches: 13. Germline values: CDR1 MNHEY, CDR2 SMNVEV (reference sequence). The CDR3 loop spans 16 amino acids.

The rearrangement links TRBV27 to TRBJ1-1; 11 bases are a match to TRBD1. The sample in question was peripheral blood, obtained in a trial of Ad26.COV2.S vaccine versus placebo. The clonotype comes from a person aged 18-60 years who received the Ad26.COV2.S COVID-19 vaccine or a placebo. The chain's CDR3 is CASHPRTGGRGTEAFF. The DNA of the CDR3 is TGTGCCAGCCACCCCAGGACAGGGGGCCGTGGGACTGAAGCTTTCTTT.